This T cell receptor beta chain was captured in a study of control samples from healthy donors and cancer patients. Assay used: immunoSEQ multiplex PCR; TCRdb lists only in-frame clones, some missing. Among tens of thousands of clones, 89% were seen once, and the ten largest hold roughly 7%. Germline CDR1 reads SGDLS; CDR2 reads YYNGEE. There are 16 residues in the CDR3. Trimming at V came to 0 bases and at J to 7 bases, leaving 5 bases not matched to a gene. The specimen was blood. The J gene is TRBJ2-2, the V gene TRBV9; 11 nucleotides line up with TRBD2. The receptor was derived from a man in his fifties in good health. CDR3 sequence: CASSVDSGGAYGELFF. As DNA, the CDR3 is TGTGCCAGCAGCGTAGATAGCGGGGGGGCTTACGGGGAGCTGTTTTTT.